The T cell receptor beta chain under discussion was sequenced for a study of T cell responses to AZD1222 COVID-19 vaccine. Study outcomes and limitations: Most donors were white British, females outnumbered males, and clonal diversity was possibly underestimated. Repertoires in all cases were sampled only once the peak T cell response had passed.

Method: immunoSEQ multiplex PCR; TCRdb's copy keeps in-frame clones and lacks some. The sample lists about 150,000 clones; 85% to 90% were seen once. Remarks on this clone: The antigen is unknown.

CDR3 length equals 13 residues. V lost 7 bases and J lost 4; bases outside the gene matches: 1. Germline CDR1 and CDR2: MNHNS and SASEGT. The V and J genes are TRBV6-1 and TRBJ1-5, with 10 nucleotides matching TRBD1. The sequence was collected from an adult who received the AZD1222 COVID-19 vaccine. This specimen was peripheral blood, taken 28 days after the second AZD1222 dose. The CDR3 is CASTGQGNQPQHF. Here the CDR3 DNA reads TGTGCCAGCACGGGACAGGGGAATCAGCCCCAGCATTTT.